The 9 T cell receptor beta chains listed next were all sequenced from one sample in a study of shared clonotypes between healthy human individuals. Clones were read by immunoSEQ multiplex PCR, and TCRdb kept only the in-frame ones, dropping some. The table records nearly 1 million clones, approximately 80% of them present only once. The material sequenced was memory CD4+ T cells sorted from blood. As to subset: CD45RA-negative fraction. Source of these receptors: a man aged 18 to 35 in good health.

The chain couples TRBV6-5 to TRBJ2-3; D is possibly TRBD1 (6 bases). Germline CDR1 and CDR2: MNHEY and SVGAGI. The CDR3 consists of 11 residues. Trimming took off 3 bases at V and 15 bases at J, with 13 bases between the two ends. DNA of the CDR3: TGTGCCAGCAGTTATTCGGGACAAACATATTTT. Translating gives CASSYSGQTYF.

This rearrangement joins TRBV5-1 to TRBJ2-1, with 9 bases lining up with TRBD1. This CDR3 comprises 15 residues. Trimming took 0 bases from V and 6 from J; bases not matched to a gene: 4. In germline, CDR1 is SGHRS, CDR2 YFSETQ. The CDR3 protein is CASSLGTGAGNEQFF. The CDR3, as DNA: TGCGCCAGCAGCTTGGGGACAGGGGCGGGCAATGAGCAGTTCTTC.

The table lists this clone with a count of one. The J gene is TRBJ1-1, the V gene TRBV18; D perhaps matches TRBD1 (6 bases). This CDR3 has 17 amino acids. Between the trimmed V and J ends, which lost 4 bases and 4 bases, there was a span of 22 bases. Germline-derived CDR1 and CDR2 are KGHSH and LQKENI. As DNA, the CDR3 is TGTGCCAGCTCACTCACCACCGGTCAGGGGCGGGTCACTGAAGCTTTCTTT. It translates to CASSLTTGQGRVTEAFF.

The gene calls are TRBV5-1 and TRBJ1-2; D is perhaps TRBD1 (5 bases). This CDR3 is 14 amino acids long. CDR1 is SGHRS and CDR2 is YFSETQ in the germline V gene. With 4 bases removed from V and 1 base from J, the gap between germline ends came to 11 bases. CDR3 loop: CASSPGTDNYGYTF. CDR3 nucleotides: TGCGCCAGCAGCCCCGGGACCGATAACTATGGCTACACCTTC.

A single count supports this clone. The chain links TRBV30 to TRBJ1-2, with D uncertain. The CDR3 length is 12 residues. Germline V gene data show CDR1 as GTSNPN and CDR2 as SVGIG (reference sequence). V was cut by 5 bases and J by 4 bases, with 11 bases left in between. The chain's CDR3 is CAWSAGSYGYTF. The CDR3 DNA reads TGTGCCTGGTCAGCAGGCTCCTATGGCTACACCTTC.

The J gene is TRBJ1-6, the V gene TRBV6-1; 7 bases are shared with TRBD1. The V gene end was trimmed by 4 bases and the J gene end by 3 bases; junction bases not matched to a gene: 12. The CDR3 extends over 18 amino acids. The germline V gene encodes CDR1 MNHNS and CDR2 SASEGT. CDR3 region: CASSAQGTGALYNSPLHF. The CDR3 DNA reads TGTGCCAGCAGTGCGCAGGGTACAGGGGCCCTCTATAATTCACCCCTCCACTTT.

This clone was recorded a few times. V usage is TRBV18 and J usage is TRBJ1-4; D gene ambiguous. Trimming took 3 bases from V and 2 from J, leaving 7 bases between them. Per germline, CDR1 KGHSH and CDR2 LQKENI. CDR3 length: 14 residues. CDR3 sequence reads: CASSPARTNEKLFF. The CDR3 DNA follows: TGTGCCAGCTCACCGGCCAGGACTAATGAAAAACTGTTTTTT.

The chain links TRBV28 to TRBJ2-6; no firm D call. Trimming stripped 5 bases from V and 1 base from J, with 12 bases between. The CDR3 has 16 amino acids. Germline assignment: CDR1 MDHEN and CDR2 SYDVKM. CDR3 protein: CASSPPSGSGANVLTF. The CDR3 DNA is TGTGCCAGCAGTCCTCCTTCAGGTTCTGGGGCCAACGTCCTGACTTTC.

The chain links TRBV2 to TRBJ1-5, with 7 nucleotides matching TRBD1. Germline V gene lookup returns CDR1 SNHLY and CDR2 FYNNEI. CDR3 size: 15 residues. With 1 base clipped from V and 6 bases from J, the junction kept 6 bases outside the gene matches. The CDR3 DNA follows: TGTGCCAGCAGTGAAGTTGCGGCAGGGGGTCAGCCCCAGCATTTT. It is translated as CASSEVAAGGQPQHF. Full variable domain (remainder filled in from reference TRBV2 and TRBJ1-5): EPEVTQTPSHQVTQMGQEVILRCVPISNHLYFYWYRQILGQKVEFLVSFYNNEISEKSEIFDDQFSVERPDGSNFTLKIRSTKLEDSAMYFCASSEVAAGGQPQHFGDGTRLSIL.